The 27 T cell receptor beta chains below come from one sample, sequenced in a study of response to subunit inactivated influenza vaccine. MiXCR, applied by TCRdb to the RT-PCR reads, yields one record per CDR3 protein. This sample yields about 500,000 distinct CDR3 sequences, of which more than 15% are seen a single time; roughly 3.1% belongs to the top ten. Here the sequenced sample was CD4+ T cells sorted from PBMCs, taken around 25 months after vaccination. These receptors came from a man aged 45 to 75 who received an inactivated influenza vaccine.

As to this clonotype: A much larger clone lies a single base off, so this may be a read error. The gene calls are TRBV12-3 or TRBV12-4 and TRBJ2-7, with no clear D. The CDR3 totals 11 residues. The V gene lost 1 base and the J gene lost 6 bases, with 4 bases spanning the gap. CDR3 DNA sequence: TGTGCCAGCAGTTTAGGGTTCGAGCAGTACTTC. Amino acid sequence: CASSLGFEQYF.

This clonotype was detected ten times or more. The gene calls are TRBV20-1 and TRBJ2-1; D possibly matches TRBD1 or TRBD2 (5 bases each). The CDR3 covers 14 residues. The V end lost 1 base, the J end lost 11 bases, and 18 bases lay between the germline ends. The V gene's germline CDR1 is DFQATT and CDR2 SNEGSKA (reference sequence). The CDR3: CSARVPWGSVQQFF. The CDR3 DNA is TGCAGTGCTAGAGTACCGTGGGGGAGCGTACAGCAGTTCTTC.

This clonotype has more than one count but fewer than ten. V and J are TRBV7-7 and TRBJ1-1; TRBD1 agrees at 9 bases. Looked up from germline, CDR1 is SSHAT and CDR2 is FNYEAQ (reference sequence). Losses at the gene ends were 5 bases for V and 5 bases for J; bases not matched to a gene: 6. This CDR3 is 14 amino acids long. The CDR3 DNA reads TGTGCCAGCAGCACCGGACAGGGGAGAACTGAAGCTTTCTTT. This gives the protein CASSTGQGRTEAFF.

V is TRBV2 and J is TRBJ2-7; 7 bases are a match to TRBD1. CDR3 size: 16 residues. Germline V gene sequence: CDR1 SNHLY, CDR2 FYNNEI. Trimming cost V 0 bases and J 6 bases; bases outside gene matches: 11. The CDR3 DNA is TGTGCCAGCAGTGAAGCCCCCCCCGGAAGGGGGCGCGAGCAGTACTTC. Amino acid sequence: CASSEAPPGRGREQYF.

The chain links TRBV27 to TRBJ1-1; tentatively, D is TRBD1 (6 bases). With 6 bases removed from V and 4 bases from J, the gap between germline ends came to 18 bases. The CDR3 contains 15 residues. Germline CDR1 is MNHEY and CDR2 is SMNVEV (reference sequence). This CDR3 reads CASRRSRGAITEAFF. The CDR3 DNA reads as TGTGCCAGCAGAAGAAGCAGGGGAGCGATCACTGAAGCTTTCTTT.

This clonotype was counted only a few times. The chain is built from TRBV20-1 and TRBJ1-2; no firm D call. The CDR3 runs 12 residues. The germline gives CDR1 DFQATT, CDR2 SNEGSKA (reference sequence). V shed 0 bases and J shed 3 bases, with 5 bases lying between them. The CDR3 DNA follows: TGCAGTGCTAGAGATTATGACTATGGCTACACCTTC. It is translated as CSARDYDYGYTF.

The J gene is TRBJ2-7, the V gene TRBV27, with TRBD1 identical over 10 bases. The CDR3 consists of 15 residues. CDR1 and CDR2 (germline): MNHEY, SMNVEV (reference sequence). V lost 4 bases to trimming and J lost 2 bases; unmatched junction nucleotides: 5. The CDR3 nucleotides are TGTGCCAGCAGTTCCTGGACAGGGGGTGCCTACGAGCAGTACTTC. It is translated as CASSSWTGGAYEQYF.

The V call is TRBV4-3, the J call TRBJ2-1; D unclear. CDR1 and CDR2 from the germline V gene are LGHNA and YSLEER. V was pared by 0 bases and J by 7 bases, with 7 bases between. The CDR3 sequence is 13 residues long. The CDR3 nucleotides read TGCGCCAGCAGCCAAGAGAATTGGAATGAGCAGTTCTTC. It codes for CASSQENWNEQFF.

The chain employs TRBV10-2 and TRBJ2-7; 9 bases map to TRBD2. The germline V gene encodes CDR1 WSHSY and CDR2 SAAADI. The V and J ends lost 7 bases and 1 base, in that order; junction bases with no gene match: 2. The CDR3 loop spans 13 amino acids. As DNA, the CDR3 is TGCGCCAGCACCCTAGCGGGGTCCTACGAGCAGTACTTC. The encoded protein is CASTLAGSYEQYF.

The genes are TRBV4-3 and TRBJ1-6; D ambiguous. This CDR3 comprises 13 residues. V was shortened by 3 bases and J by 12 bases, with 12 bases between the two germline ends. CDR1 LGHNA and CDR2 YSLEER come from the germline V gene. CDR3 in DNA: TGCGCCAGCAGCCATACCCCGGACTTACCCCTCCACTTT. Amino acids: CASSHTPDLPLHF.

The rearrangement links TRBV20-1 to TRBJ1-4, with D possibly matching TRBD1 (5 bases). Per germline, CDR1 DFQATT and CDR2 SNEGSKA (reference sequence). Between the trimmed V and J ends, which lost 5 bases and 6 bases, there was a span of 13 bases. There are 13 residues in the CDR3. The DNA of the CDR3 is TGCAGTGCTGTGAGGGACTTTGATGAAAAACTGTTTTTT. Protein: CSAVRDFDEKLFF.

This clonotype was observed a few times. The V and J genes are TRBV20-1 and TRBJ2-3; 9 nucleotides match TRBD1. This CDR3 contains 13 residues. From germline, CDR1 is DFQATT and CDR2 SNEGSKA (reference sequence). V was clipped by 4 bases and J by 9 bases; unmatched bases: 8. For the CDR3, the DNA is TGCAGTGCTATACCGGGACAGGGTTACACGCAGTATTTT. Amino acids: CSAIPGQGYTQYF.

This rearrangement joins TRBV2 to TRBJ1-6; 7 positions match TRBD1. V shed 8 bases, J shed 10 bases, and the junction held 8 bases outside the gene matches. The CDR3 length is 13 residues. In germline, CDR1 is SNHLY, CDR2 FYNNEI. The CDR3 bases are TGTGCCAGCTACCGGGACAGAGGGTCACCCCTCCACTTT. Protein sequence: CASYRDRGSPLHF. Variable domain in full (rest from reference TRBV2 and TRBJ1-6): EPEVTQTPSHQVTQMGQEVILRCVPISNHLYFYWYRQILGQKVEFLVSFYNNEISEKSEIFDDQFSVERPDGSNFTLKIRSTKLEDSAMYFCASYRDRGSPLHFGNGTRLTVT.

This clonotype was seen at least ten times. The CDR3 protein is CASGLGPDTQYF. CDR3 DNA sequence: TGTGCCAGTGGATTAGGGCCAGATACGCAGTATTTT. The V call is TRBV6-2 or TRBV6-3, the J call TRBJ2-3; D remains unclear. From germline, CDR1 is MNHEY and CDR2 SVGEGT. V lost 9 bases to trimming and J lost 4 bases, with 11 bases between them. The CDR3 contains 12 residues.

The V call is TRBV3-1, the J call TRBJ2-5, with TRBD2 identical over 9 bases. The ends lost 1 base at V and 5 bases at J; junction bases unmatched: 17. CDR3 size: 19 residues. The germline CDR1 and CDR2 sequences are LGHDT and YNNKEL (reference sequence). The CDR3 is CASSQVGQRSSGRGETQYF. CDR3 sequence (DNA): TGTGCCAGCAGCCAAGTGGGGCAACGGAGTAGCGGGAGAGGTGAGACCCAGTACTTC.

This clonotype was seen repeatedly, ten times or more. V usage is TRBV2 and J usage is TRBJ2-5; D possibly corresponds to TRBD2 (6 bases). The V end was cut by 7 bases, the J end by 2 bases, with 17 bases between. In germline, CDR1 is SNHLY, CDR2 FYNNEI. The CDR3 extends over 15 amino acids. The CDR3 DNA reads as TGTGCCAGCACTCTAGGAGGGATGATTCAAGAGACCCAGTACTTC. It is translated as CASTLGGMIQETQYF.

The chain recombines TRBV7-2 with TRBJ2-4, with 8 bases matching TRBD2. The CDR3 extends over 16 amino acids. Losses at the gene ends were 0 bases for V and 3 bases for J; bases not matched to a gene: 4. CDR1 SGHTA and CDR2 FQGNSA come from the germline V gene. The CDR3 DNA is TGTGCCAGCAGCTTAGCTTCGGGGGGGTTCAAAAACATTCAGTACTTC. This codes for CASSLASGGFKNIQYF.

This chain joins TRBV7-9 and TRBJ1-1; TRBD1 might be the D (6 bases). This CDR3 comprises 13 residues. Trimming pared 6 bases from V and 1 base from J, leaving 9 bases between. Per the germline V gene, CDR1 is SEHNR and CDR2 is FQNEAQ (reference sequence). The CDR3 DNA reads TGTGCCAGCAGGTTGGACAGGAACACTGAAGCTTTCTTT. This gives the protein CASRLDRNTEAFF.

In DNA form, the CDR3 reads TGTGCCAGCACACCCGGGACACCTTCATCTAGCACAGATACGCAGTATTTT. Amino acids: CASTPGTPSSSTDTQYF. This chain joins TRBV5-4 and TRBJ2-3; D is perhaps TRBD1 (6 bases). Germline V gives CDR1 SGHNT, CDR2 YYREEE (reference sequence). The V gene lost 6 bases and the J gene lost 0 bases, with 20 bases spanning the gap. The CDR3 contains 17 residues.

This clonotype came up a few times. This chain links TRBV29-1 with TRBJ2-3, with 8 bases matching TRBD2. CDR3 length equals 16 residues. The germline V gene encodes CDR1 SQVTM and CDR2 ANQGSEA. Unmatched junction bases numbered 12, after V lost 1 base and J lost 6 bases. This chain's CDR3 is CSVEGLTGGPGDTQYF. The CDR3 region has the DNA TGCAGCGTTGAAGGTCTTACGGGAGGGCCCGGCGATACGCAGTATTTT.

The V gene is TRBV3-2, the J gene TRBJ2-1; TRBD1, as called in the table, went unchecked against the DNA. TRBV3-2 is a pseudogene. CDR3 length equals 19 residues. CDR3 sequence (DNA): TGTGCCAGCACCAAGCTGTTCAGGGTGGACGATAGCTCCTACAATGAGCAGTTCTTC. It encodes CASTKLFRVDDSSYNEQFF.

In its sample, this clonotype was seen many times. The chain joins TRBV20-1 to TRBJ2-7; D may match TRBD1 or TRBD2 (5 bases each). Trimming cost V 5 bases and J 2 bases, with 16 bases left between them. Per germline, CDR1 DFQATT and CDR2 SNEGSKA (reference sequence). The length of the CDR3 is 14 residues. Here the CDR3 DNA reads TGCAGTGCTTCCCATCCGGGACCCACCTACGAGCAGTACTTC. It yields the protein CSASHPGPTYEQYF.

Details on this clonotype: Since a much larger clone is just one base distant, this may be a read error. The V gene is TRBV24-1, the J gene TRBJ2-2, with 7 bases lining up with TRBD2. With V trimmed by 9 bases and J by 5 bases, 8 bases remained unmatched. In germline, CDR1 is KGHDR, CDR2 SFDVKD. The CDR3 has 14 residues. CDR3 nucleotides: TGTGCCACCGGTGGCGGGAGCAATACCGGGGAGCTGTTTTTT. This encodes CATGGGSNTGELFF.

The chain employs TRBV7-8 and TRBJ2-3, with 14 bases that match TRBD2. Trimming took 4 bases from V and 0 from J; bases not matched to a gene: 6. From germline, CDR1 is SGHVS and CDR2 FQNEAQ. The CDR3 is 18 amino acids. The CDR3 reads CASSSLGTSGGSTDTQYF. CDR3 nucleotides: TGTGCCAGCAGCTCCCTGGGGACTAGCGGGGGTAGCACAGATACGCAGTATTTT.

Note on this clonotype: Compared with germline, one end of the junction differs, possibly owing to a read error. This chain connects TRBV20-1 to TRBJ2-7; TRBD1 matches at 7 bases. This CDR3 has 14 residues. Per germline, CDR1 DFQATT and CDR2 SNEGSKA (reference sequence). For the CDR3, the DNA is TGCAGTGCTGGAGACAGGGTTCGGTCCTACGAGCAGTACTTC. This sequence encodes CSAGDRVRSYEQYF.

This clonotype occurred a few times. The J gene is TRBJ2-7, the V gene TRBV20-1; 11 nucleotides agree with TRBD2. The V segment lost 6 bases and the J segment 4 bases; nucleotides outside the gene matches: 11. Germline loops: CDR1 DFQATT, CDR2 SNEGSKA (reference sequence). The CDR3 runs to 15 residues. CDR3 DNA: TGCAGTGCCTCCGTCCCGGGACTAGCGGATTACGAGCAGTACTTC. Its translation is CSASVPGLADYEQYF.

The chain is built from TRBV7-2 and TRBJ2-5; D may be TRBD1 (5 bases). The CDR3 has 13 amino acids. Germline V CDR1 and CDR2: SGHTA, FQGNSA. Trimming removed 6 bases at V and 3 bases at J, with 11 bases between. The CDR3 bases are TGTGCCAGCAGGAGAGCAGGGAAAGAGACCCAGTACTTC. Translation gives CASRRAGKETQYF.